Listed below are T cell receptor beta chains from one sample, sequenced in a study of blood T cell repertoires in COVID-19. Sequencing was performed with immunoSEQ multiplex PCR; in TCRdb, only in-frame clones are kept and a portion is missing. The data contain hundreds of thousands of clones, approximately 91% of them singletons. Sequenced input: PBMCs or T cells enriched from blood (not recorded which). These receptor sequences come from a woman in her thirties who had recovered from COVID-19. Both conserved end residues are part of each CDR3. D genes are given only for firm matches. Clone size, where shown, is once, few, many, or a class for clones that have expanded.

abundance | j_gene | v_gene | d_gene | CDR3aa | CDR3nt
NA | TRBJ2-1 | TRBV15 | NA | CATSTPGGNKQFF | TGTGCCACCAGTACCCCCGGCGGTAATAAGCAGTTCTTC
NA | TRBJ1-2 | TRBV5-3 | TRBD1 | CARSFFRGLRALYGYTF | TGTGCCAGAAGCTTTTTTAGGGGGCTCCGGGCCCTCTATGGCTACACCTTC
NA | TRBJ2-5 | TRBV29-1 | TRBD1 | CSVEIPGQGRGETQYF | TGCAGCGTTGAGATACCCGGACAGGGGAGAGGAGAGACCCAGTACTTC
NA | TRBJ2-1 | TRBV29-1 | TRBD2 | CSAKGTSGSSYNEQFF | TGCAGCGCCAAAGGGACTAGCGGGAGTTCCTACAATGAGCAGTTCTTC
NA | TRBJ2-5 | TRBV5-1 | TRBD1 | CASSLGTGRVLREETQYF | TGCGCCAGCAGCTTGGGGACAGGGCGAGTTCTACGAGAAGAGACCCAGTACTTC
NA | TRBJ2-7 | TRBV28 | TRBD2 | CASSLYRTSGRSEQYF | TGTGCCAGCAGTTTATATCGGACTAGCGGGAGGAGCGAGCAGTACTTC
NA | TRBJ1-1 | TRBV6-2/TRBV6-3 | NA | CASSYSSNRGAFF | TGTGCCAGCAGTTACAGTTCCAACCGGGGAGCTTTCTTT
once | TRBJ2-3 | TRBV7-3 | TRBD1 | CASSPGTGTDTQYF | TGTGCCAGCAGCCCCGGGACAGGGACAGATACGCAGTATTTT
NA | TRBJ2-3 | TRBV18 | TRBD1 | CASSPLPLQDRAPDTQYF | TGTGCCAGCTCACCTCTACCGTTACAGGACAGGGCCCCAGATACGCAGTATTTT
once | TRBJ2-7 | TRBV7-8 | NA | CASSLAGESYEQYF | TGTGCCAGCAGCTTAGCGGGAGAATCCTACGAGCAGTACTTC
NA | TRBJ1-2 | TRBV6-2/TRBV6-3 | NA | CASSNPGIFYGYTF | TGTGCCAGCAGCAACCCGGGGATCTTCTATGGCTACACCTTC
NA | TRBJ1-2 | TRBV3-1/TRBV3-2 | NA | CASARGMDRPINYGYTF | TGTGCCAGCGCAAGGGGGATGGACAGACCCATAAACTATGGCTACACCTTC
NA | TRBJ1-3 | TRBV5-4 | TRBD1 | CAIATGGVGNTIYF | TGTGCCATCGCGACAGGGGGAGTTGGAAACACCATATATTTT
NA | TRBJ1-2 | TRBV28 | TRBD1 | CASRLQGALMGRGYTF | TGTGCCAGCAGATTACAGGGGGCCTTGATGGGACGGGGCTACACCTTC
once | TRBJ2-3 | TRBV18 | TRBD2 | CASSPLAGGPTDTQYF | TGTGCCAGCTCACCACTAGCGGGAGGACCCACAGATACGCAGTATTTT
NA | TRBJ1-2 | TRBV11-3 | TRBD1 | CASTYNRDRGGYTF | TGTGCCAGCACCTATAACCGGGACAGGGGTGGCTACACCTTC
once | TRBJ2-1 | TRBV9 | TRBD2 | CASSVIAGLYNEQFF | TGTGCCAGCAGCGTAATAGCGGGCCTATACAATGAGCAGTTCTTC
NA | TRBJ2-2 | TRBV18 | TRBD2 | CASSPTSGTGSGELFF | TGTGCCAGCTCACCGACTAGCGGGACTGGGTCCGGGGAGCTGTTTTTT
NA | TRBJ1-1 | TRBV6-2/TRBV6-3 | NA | CASSKKTSPLSDTEAFF | TGTGCCAGCAGTAAGAAAACCTCCCCCCTATCCGACACTGAAGCTTTCTTT
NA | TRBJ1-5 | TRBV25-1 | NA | CASSGAPGGRDQPQHF | TGTGCCAGCAGTGGAGCGCCGGGGGGCCGGGATCAGCCCCAGCATTTT
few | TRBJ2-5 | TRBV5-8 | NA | CASSIRQDGWYQETQYF | TGTGCCAGCAGCATAAGACAGGACGGGTGGTACCAAGAGACCCAGTACTTC
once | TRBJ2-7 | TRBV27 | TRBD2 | CASKGTSGSPYEQYF | TGTGCCAGCAAGGGGACTAGCGGGAGCCCCTACGAGCAGTACTTC
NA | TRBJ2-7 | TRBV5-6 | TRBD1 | CAVQDRAFYEQYF | TGTGCCGTACAGGACAGGGCCTTCTACGAGCAGTACTTC
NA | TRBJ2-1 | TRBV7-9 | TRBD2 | CASSPKGGASGGWNEQFF | TGTGCCAGCAGCCCGAAAGGCGGCGCTAGCGGGGGGTGGAATGAGCAGTTCTTC
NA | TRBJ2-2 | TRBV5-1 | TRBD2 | CASSLAASGLNTGELFF | TGCGCCAGCAGCTTGGCCGCTAGCGGGCTAAACACCGGGGAGCTGTTTTTT
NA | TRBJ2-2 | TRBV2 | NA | CASSEAGGPDTGELFF | TGTGCCAGCAGTGAAGCGGGGGGGCCGGACACCGGGGAGCTGTTTTTT
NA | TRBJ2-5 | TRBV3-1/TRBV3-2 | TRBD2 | CASSHLAGGGETQYF | TGTGCCAGCAGCCACCTAGCGGGAGGAGGAGAGACCCAGTACTTC
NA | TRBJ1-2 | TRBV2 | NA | CASSEAGGGYYGYTF | TGTGCCAGCAGTGAAGCGGGCGGGGGGTACTATGGCTACACCTTC
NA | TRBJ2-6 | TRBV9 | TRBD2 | CASSGGLAGSGANVLTF | TGTGCCAGCAGCGGAGGACTAGCGGGTTCTGGGGCCAACGTCCTGACTTTC
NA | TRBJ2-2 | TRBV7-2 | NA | CASSLIGVGTGELFF | TGTGCCAGCAGCTTGATAGGGGTAGGAACCGGGGAGCTGTTTTTT
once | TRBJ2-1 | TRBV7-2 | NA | CASSSNSYNEQFF | TGTGCCAGCAGCTCTAACTCCTACAATGAGCAGTTCTTC
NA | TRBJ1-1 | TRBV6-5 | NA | CASSYSPGQMNTEAFF | TGTGCCAGCAGTTACTCCCCAGGACAGATGAACACTGAAGCTTTCTTT
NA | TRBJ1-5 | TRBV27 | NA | CASSLSGLNQPQHF | TGTGCCAGCAGTTTGTCAGGGCTCAATCAGCCCCAGCATTTT
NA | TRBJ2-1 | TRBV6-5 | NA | CASSSDSSWGYNEQFF | TGTGCCAGCAGTTCGGACAGTTCATGGGGCTACAATGAGCAGTTCTTC
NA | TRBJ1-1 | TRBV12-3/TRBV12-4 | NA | CASPGDEAFF | TGTGCCAGCCCCGGGGATGAAGCTTTCTTT
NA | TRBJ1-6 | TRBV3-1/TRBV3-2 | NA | CASSQEDRLYNSPLHF | TGTGCCAGCAGCCAAGAAGACAGGCTATATAATTCACCCCTCCACTTT
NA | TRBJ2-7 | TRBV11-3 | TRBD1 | CASTLMTGPCAYEQYF | TGTGCCAGCACCCTCATGACAGGGCCGTGCGCATACGAGCAGTACTTC
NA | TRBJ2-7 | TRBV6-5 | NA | CASSLTTGTYEQYF | TGTGCCAGCAGTTTAACGACGGGAACCTACGAGCAGTACTTC
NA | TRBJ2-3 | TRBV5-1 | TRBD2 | CASSWTSGGLTDTQYF | TGCGCCAGCAGCTGGACTAGCGGGGGTCTCACAGATACGCAGTATTTT
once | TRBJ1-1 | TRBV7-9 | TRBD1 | CASSWRDRITEAFF | TGTGCCAGCAGCTGGAGGGACAGGATCACTGAAGCTTTCTTT
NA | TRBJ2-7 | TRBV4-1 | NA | CASSQDRSASDSSYEQYF | TGCGCCAGCAGCCAAGATCGGTCGGCCAGCGATAGCTCCTACGAGCAGTACTTC
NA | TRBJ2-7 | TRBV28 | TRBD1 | CASNQGAWEQYF | TGTGCCAGCAACCAGGGGGCGTGGGAGCAGTACTTC
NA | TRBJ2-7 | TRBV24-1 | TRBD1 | CATSDSGTGGFEQYF | TGTGCCACCAGTGATTCCGGGACAGGGGGATTCGAGCAGTACTTC
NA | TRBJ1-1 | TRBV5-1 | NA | CASSLEIVTEAFF | TGCGCCAGCAGCTTGGAGATAGTGACTGAAGCTTTCTTT
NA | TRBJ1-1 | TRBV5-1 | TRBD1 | CASSLTPGTGGTEAFF | TGCGCCAGCAGCTTAACCCCCGGGACAGGGGGGACTGAAGCTTTCTTT